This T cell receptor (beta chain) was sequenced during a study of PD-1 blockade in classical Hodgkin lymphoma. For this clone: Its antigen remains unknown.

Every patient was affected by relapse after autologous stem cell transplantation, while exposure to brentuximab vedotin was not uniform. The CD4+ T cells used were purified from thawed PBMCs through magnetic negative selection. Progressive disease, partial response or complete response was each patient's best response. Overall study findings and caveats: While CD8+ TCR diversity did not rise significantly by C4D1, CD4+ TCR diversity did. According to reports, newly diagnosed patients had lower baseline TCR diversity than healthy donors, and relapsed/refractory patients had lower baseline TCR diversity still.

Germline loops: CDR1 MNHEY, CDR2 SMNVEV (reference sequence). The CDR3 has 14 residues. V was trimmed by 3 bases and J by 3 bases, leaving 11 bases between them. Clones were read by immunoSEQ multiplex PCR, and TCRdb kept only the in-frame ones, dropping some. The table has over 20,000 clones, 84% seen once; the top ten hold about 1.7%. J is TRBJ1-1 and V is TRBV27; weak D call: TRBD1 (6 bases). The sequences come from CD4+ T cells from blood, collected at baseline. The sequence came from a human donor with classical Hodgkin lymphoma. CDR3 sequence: CASSFHREDTEAFF. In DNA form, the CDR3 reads TGTGCCAGCAGTTTTCACAGGGAGGACACTGAAGCTTTCTTT.